The 25 T cell receptor beta chains below come from one sample, sequenced in a study of blood T cell repertoires in COVID-19. Method: immunoSEQ multiplex PCR; TCRdb's copy keeps in-frame clones and lacks some. The sample carries about 91,000 clones, 75% to 85% recorded once. Sequenced material: peripheral blood. The receptors stem from a woman of 80 years or more with acute or convalescent COVID-19.

V and J are TRBV21-1 and TRBJ1-2; TRBD1, as called in the table, went unchecked against the DNA. TRBV21-1 is a pseudogene. This CDR3 comprises 15 residues. In DNA form, the CDR3 reads TGTGCCAGCAGCAAAGTTGGGCTTCCTAACTATGGCTACACCTTC. The encoded protein is CASSKVGLPNYGYTF.

The rearrangement uses TRBV5-1 and TRBJ2-7; D perhaps matches TRBD2 (6 bases). The germline V gene encodes CDR1 SGHRS and CDR2 YFSETQ. The CDR3 runs 15 residues. V was trimmed by 0 bases and J by 2 bases, leaving 12 bases between them. In DNA, the CDR3 is TGCGCCAGCAGCTTGGATACGGGGGTCACCTACGAGCAGTACTTC. Amino acid sequence: CASSLDTGVTYEQYF.

The chain is built from TRBV5-4 and TRBJ2-1; 11 nucleotides agree with TRBD2. This CDR3 comprises 15 residues. The V gene's germline CDR1 is SGHNT and CDR2 YYREEE (reference sequence). V shed 6 bases, J shed 4 bases, and the junction held 6 bases outside the gene matches. The CDR3 spells CASTPGTSGYNEQFF. For the CDR3, the DNA is TGTGCCAGCACCCCCGGGACTAGCGGTTACAATGAGCAGTTCTTC.

This sequence joins TRBV7-8 and TRBJ2-1; 7 bases are a match to TRBD2. This CDR3 region has 13 residues. The ends lost 5 bases at V and 7 bases at J; junction bases unmatched: 5. CDR1 SGHVS and CDR2 FQNEAQ come from the germline V gene. CDR3 DNA: TGTGCCAGCAGCAACTGGGAGGGGAATGAGCAGTTCTTC. Protein product: CASSNWEGNEQFF.

The chain has TRBV27 and TRBJ2-7, with a possible D match to TRBD2 (6 bases). The V gene lost 0 bases and the J gene lost 7 bases, with 16 bases spanning the gap. The CDR3 is made up of 15 amino acids. In germline, CDR1 is MNHEY, CDR2 SMNVEV (reference sequence). The CDR3: CASSLSEGAGNEQYF. CDR3 DNA sequence: TGTGCCAGCAGTTTATCGGAGGGTGCGGGAAATGAGCAGTACTTC.

The J gene is TRBJ1-2, the V gene TRBV2; a weak D match, TRBD1 (5 bases). Trimming took off 5 bases at V and 1 base at J, with 17 bases between the two ends. CDR3 length equals 16 residues. CDR1 and CDR2 from the germline V gene are SNHLY and FYNNEI. CDR3 sequence (DNA): TGTGCCAGCAGTCCTAAGGGGACTTCCCTTAACTATGGCTACACCTTC. The encoded protein is CASSPKGTSLNYGYTF.

The chain is built from TRBV19 and TRBJ2-5; TRBD2 agrees at 15 bases. Germline trimming cut 5 bases from V and 5 bases from J; bases unmatched to any gene: 9. This CDR3 has 17 amino acids. Germline V lookup: CDR1 LNHDA, CDR2 SQIVND (reference sequence). The CDR3 loop reads CASSSGRTSGGEETQYF. The CDR3 coding sequence is TGTGCCAGTAGTTCCGGACGGACTAGCGGGGGGGAGGAGACCCAGTACTTC.

V is TRBV29-1 and J is TRBJ2-3, with 10 bases identical to TRBD2. The CDR3 is 14 amino acids. Germline V gene sequence: CDR1 SQVTM, CDR2 ANQGSEA. Trimming cost V 4 bases and J 4 bases; bases outside gene matches: 5. CDR3: CSVGASGRADTQYF. CDR3 nucleotides: TGCAGCGTTGGTGCTAGCGGGAGAGCAGATACGCAGTATTTT.

The CDR3 is CASSHGQGPEKLFF. The DNA of the CDR3 is TGTGCCAGCAGTCACGGACAGGGTCCTGAAAAACTGTTTTTT. The chain couples TRBV28 to TRBJ1-4, with 8 bases that match TRBD1. The CDR3 runs 14 residues. Trimming at V came to 5 bases and at J to 7 bases, leaving 6 bases not matched to a gene. Per the germline V gene, CDR1 is MDHEN and CDR2 is SYDVKM.

This clone has a single count. The chain links TRBV10-3 to TRBJ2-5, with D hard to call. The CDR3 has 13 amino acids. V lost 4 bases, J lost 1 base, and 7 bases lay in between. CDR1 ENHRY and CDR2 SYGVKD come from the germline V gene. The CDR3 coding sequence is TGTGCCATCAGTGGGGTAGCCCAAGAGACCCAGTACTTC. It is translated as CAISGVAQETQYF.

The V call is TRBV25-1, the J call TRBJ1-6; the D gene is possibly TRBD1 (5 bases). CDR3 size: 12 residues. Germline values: CDR1 MGHDK, CDR2 SYGVNS. Trimming removed 3 bases at V and 14 bases at J, with 11 bases between. The DNA for the CDR3 is TGTGCCAGCAGTGATCAGGGATTAGCCCTCCACTTT. It translates to CASSDQGLALHF.

J is TRBJ1-2 and V is TRBV4-3, with D unclear. Trimming took off 1 base at V and 0 bases at J, with 9 bases between the two ends. The CDR3 is 15 amino acids. From germline, CDR1 is LGHNA and CDR2 YSLEER. CDR3 DNA sequence: TGCGCCAGCAGCCAAGGGTGGCAAACTAACTATGGCTACACCTTC. This translates into CASSQGWQTNYGYTF.

Here the CDR3 reads CASSQDGSGGEQYF. CDR3 in DNA: TGTGCCAGCAGCCAAGACGGAAGCGGGGGCGAGCAGTACTTC. The J gene is TRBJ2-7, the V gene TRBV3-1 (or the pseudogene TRBV3-2); 8 nucleotides line up with TRBD2. CDR3 length: 14 residues. V lost 0 bases to trimming and J lost 6 bases; unmatched junction nucleotides: 4. Germline CDR1 LGHDT, CDR2 YNNKEL (reference sequence).

This chain links TRBV7-2 with TRBJ2-7; 7 bases map to TRBD1. CDR1 is SGHTA and CDR2 is FQGNSA in the germline V gene. V trimming: 5 bases; J trimming: 1 base; junction bases outside the gene matches: 8. The CDR3 spans 15 residues. CDR3 sequence: CASSLSQGFSYEQYF. The CDR3 nucleotides are TGTGCCAGCAGCCTGTCACAGGGGTTTTCCTACGAGCAGTACTTC.

V is TRBV27 and J is TRBJ2-6, with a weak D call TRBD2 (5 bases). With 3 bases removed from V and 0 bases from J, the gap between germline ends came to 6 bases. There are 15 residues in the CDR3. Germline CDR1 is MNHEY and CDR2 is SMNVEV (reference sequence). CDR3 coding DNA: TGTGCCAGCAGTTTCGGAGGCTCTGGGGCCAACGTCCTGACTTTC. This codes for CASSFGGSGANVLTF.

The chain links TRBV7-9 to TRBJ2-7, with 7 bases aligning to TRBD2. The CDR3 is 15 amino acids. V lost 5 bases to trimming and J lost 5 bases; unmatched junction nucleotides: 12. Looked up from germline, CDR1 is SEHNR and CDR2 is FQNEAQ (reference sequence). Written as DNA, the CDR3 is TGTGCCAGCAGCCCAGGACGGGGGGTATCACACGAGCAGTACTTC. Translated: CASSPGRGVSHEQYF.

The CDR3 protein is CASSQVLGTGTYEQYF. Written as DNA, the CDR3 is TGCGCCAGCAGCCAAGTATTGGGGACTGGGACCTACGAGCAGTACTTC. The chain joins TRBV4-1 to TRBJ2-7, with D possibly TRBD2 on 6 matching bases. CDR3 length equals 16 residues. V shed 1 base and J shed 2 bases, with 15 bases lying between them. Per germline, CDR1 MGHRA and CDR2 YSYEKL.

The genes are TRBV5-4 and TRBJ2-7; D is unresolved. CDR1 SGHNT and CDR2 YYREEE come from the germline V gene (reference sequence). CDR3 length: 15 amino acids. Trimming cost V 0 bases and J 0 bases, with 10 bases left between them. This CDR3 reads CASSLGQSFSYEQYF. Written as DNA, the CDR3 is TGTGCCAGCAGCTTGGGGCAGTCCTTCTCCTACGAGCAGTACTTC.

J is TRBJ2-3 and V is TRBV19; maybe TRBD2 (6 bases). This CDR3 spans 15 amino acids. Trimming removed 6 bases at V and 1 base at J, with 14 bases between. The germline V gene has CDR1 LNHDA and CDR2 SQIVND (reference sequence). This CDR3 reads CASRRGGARTDTQYF. The CDR3 DNA sequence: TGTGCCAGTAGAAGAGGCGGGGCCCGCACAGATACGCAGTATTTT.

The chain links TRBV14 to TRBJ2-7, with TRBD1 matching 8 bases. Germline V CDR1 and CDR2: SGHDN, FVKESK. The CDR3 has 13 amino acids. V was pared by 1 base and J by 5 bases, with 1 base of the junction left unmatched. The CDR3 spells CASSQGTGNEQYF. The DNA of the CDR3 is TGTGCCAGCAGCCAAGGGACAGGGAACGAGCAGTACTTC.

The chain has TRBV28 and TRBJ1-5; the match to TRBD1 covers 8 bases. The CDR3 has 15 residues. The germline CDR1 and CDR2 sequences are MDHEN and SYDVKM. The ends lost 3 bases at V and 7 bases at J; junction bases unmatched: 8. The CDR3 loop reads CASSLSDREGQPQHF. CDR3 DNA: TGTGCCAGCAGTTTGTCGGACAGGGAGGGACAGCCCCAGCATTTT.

The V call is TRBV7-2, the J call TRBJ1-2; no reliable D call. Germline loops: CDR1 SGHTA, CDR2 FQGNSA. The CDR3 totals 12 residues. V was cut by 4 bases and J by 4 bases, with 7 bases left in between. CDR3 sequence: CASSSGGYGYTF. The CDR3 coding sequence is TGTGCCAGCAGCTCGGGTGGCTATGGCTACACCTTC.

The chain links TRBV6-5 to TRBJ1-3, with no clear D. The CDR3 contains 13 residues. The V gene lost 8 bases and the J gene lost 5 bases, with 13 bases spanning the gap. Germline V gene lookup returns CDR1 MNHEY and CDR2 SVGAGI. CDR3 amino acids: CASSNGPRNTIYF. CDR3 sequence (DNA): TGTGCCAGCTCGAACGGTCCCAGAAACACCATATATTTT.

This sequence joins TRBV12-3 or TRBV12-4 and TRBJ1-2; D is unclear. The V end lost 3 bases, the J end lost 5 bases, and 10 bases lay between the germline ends. There are 13 residues in the CDR3. CDR3 DNA: TGTGCCAGCAGTTTTCAGGCCCAATATGGCTACACCTTC. Translating it yields CASSFQAQYGYTF.

The J gene is TRBJ2-3, the V gene TRBV29-1; 13 positions agree with TRBD2. The ends lost 7 bases at V and 8 bases at J; junction bases unmatched: 9. The CDR3 is made up of 14 amino acids. Germline V gives CDR1 SQVTM, CDR2 ANQGSEA. CDR3 region: CSAERTSGGLTQYF. The CDR3 region has the DNA TGCAGCGCCGAACGGACTAGCGGGGGCCTTACGCAGTATTTT.